The rows below give T cell receptor beta chains drawn from one sample of a study of T cells after yellow fever vaccination. TCRdb itself ran the 5' RACE reads through MiXCR, one entry per CDR3 protein. The repertoire includes 250,000 to 300,000 distinct CDR3 sequences, about an eighth of them detected once, and 0.4% to 0.55% sits in the top ten. The sample here was CD4+ T cells sorted from PBMCs, taken 45 days after the yellow fever booster vaccination. These receptors originate from a man aged 25-45 years who received the YFV17D yellow fever vaccine. CDR3s include the opening cysteine and the closing phenylalanine or tryptophan. D genes are given only for firm matches. Expanded clones get a size class; other rows say once, few or many, or leave the size out.

CDR3 DNA,CDR3 protein,J gene,clone size,V gene,D gene
TGTGCCAGCAGCCCACAACCGGGACTAGGATTAGATGAGCAGTTCTTC,CASSPQPGLGLDEQFF,TRBJ2-1,.,TRBV7-2,TRBD2
TGTGCCAGCAGCTCCCAAATGGGGTCAGATACGCAGTATTTT,CASSSQMGSDTQYF,TRBJ2-3,.,TRBV7-2,.
TGTGCCAGCAGCCAAGGGCTTGATAATTCACCCCTCCACTTT,CASSQGLDNSPLHF,TRBJ1-6,.,TRBV3-1,.
TGTGCCAGCAGCGCACTCAGCACAGATACGCAGTATTTT,CASSALSTDTQYF,TRBJ2-3,.,TRBV7-9,.
TGTGCCAGTAAGAGGGCAGGGGTAAACATTCAGTACTTC,CASKRAGVNIQYF,TRBJ2-4,few,TRBV6-1,.
TGCAGTGCTGGGACTAGCGGGAGCGTTACCGGGGAGCTGTTTTTT,CSAGTSGSVTGELFF,TRBJ2-2,few,TRBV20-1,TRBD2
TGCGCCAGCAGCCGAGGGACAGGTACGACCTACGAGCAGTACTTC,CASSRGTGTTYEQYF,TRBJ2-7,few,TRBV5-1,TRBD1
TGCGCCAGCACCCCATTTTTACAGGGAAACGAGCAGTACTTC,CASTPFLQGNEQYF,TRBJ2-7,few,TRBV5-1,.
TGTGCCAGCAGGCTCCCCGGGAGCGAGAACACTGAAGCTTTCTTT,CASRLPGSENTEAFF,TRBJ1-1,.,TRBV11-2,.
TGCAGTGCCGGGGAGGGCAACACTGAAGCTTTCTTT,CSAGEGNTEAFF,TRBJ1-1,few,TRBV20-1,.
TGTGCCAGCACCCACTTCGGGGGACTTTTAGGGGAGCTGTTTTTT,CASTHFGGLLGELFF,TRBJ2-2,few,TRBV12-3/TRBV12-4,.
TGTGCCAGCAGTTCTCCTACTAGCGGGAAGCCAGATACGCAGTATTTT,CASSSPTSGKPDTQYF,TRBJ2-3,.,TRBV2,TRBD2
TGTGCCAGCACCTCTCCGGGTCGCGGCTACACCTTC,CASTSPGRGYTF,TRBJ1-2,few,TRBV28,.
TGTGCCAGCAGCTTCCCACAAAGGGGGCGCGCCGGGGAGCTGTTTTTT,CASSFPQRGRAGELFF,TRBJ2-2,.,TRBV5-4,TRBD1
TGTGCCATCAGGGAACAGGGGGGTCGGTACGAGCAGTACTTC,CAIREQGGRYEQYF,TRBJ2-7,.,TRBV10-3,TRBD1
TGCGCCAGCAGCTCCGCCGGGACTAGTAAGGGCCTCAACGGGGAGCAGTACTTC,CASSSAGTSKGLNGEQYF,TRBJ2-7,few,TRBV5-1,TRBD2
TGTGCCAGCAGTTTCTCGGGGGGATTGTACGAGCAGTACTTC,CASSFSGGLYEQYF,TRBJ2-7,.,TRBV27,TRBD2
TGTGCCAGCAGTGAAAGGCGGAGTGGTGAAAAACTGTTTTTT,CASSERRSGEKLFF,TRBJ1-4,.,TRBV6-1,.
TGCGCCAGCAGCTTGGCCGGCGGGAGCTCCTACAATGAGCAGTTCTTC,CASSLAGGSSYNEQFF,TRBJ2-1,many,TRBV5-1,TRBD2
TGTGCCAGCAGCGCCCAACAGGGGTCCACCGGGGAGCTGTTTTTT,CASSAQQGSTGELFF,TRBJ2-2,.,TRBV9,TRBD1
TGCAGCGTTGAGGGAGTCCGAAATGAGCAGTTCTTC,CSVEGVRNEQFF,TRBJ2-1,few,TRBV29-1,.
TGTGCCAGCAGTGCCCTCCCGTTCTCCGGGACCTCCTACGAGCAGTACTTC,CASSALPFSGTSYEQYF,TRBJ2-7,many,TRBV27,.
TGTGCCAGCAGTTACTCGGGCTACGCTGAAGCTTTCTTT,CASSYSGYAEAFF,TRBJ1-1,.,TRBV6-5,.
TGTGCCAGCAGTTTATACTCACAGGGGTACGGGGAGCTGTTTTTT,CASSLYSQGYGELFF,TRBJ2-2,.,TRBV28,TRBD1
TGTGCCAGCAGCTTGCCCCTCGGGAACTCCTACGAGCAGTACTTC,CASSLPLGNSYEQYF,TRBJ2-7,.,TRBV5-4,.
TGCGCCAGCAGCTTTATTGGAGATACGCAGTATTTT,CASSFIGDTQYF,TRBJ2-3,few,TRBV5-1,.
TGTGCCAGCAGCCCTAGGGGAGGGGTCCGCACAGATACGCAGTATTTT,CASSPRGGVRTDTQYF,TRBJ2-3,.,TRBV7-2,TRBD2
TGCGCCAGCAGCTTGGTTGTGACAGGGAACAATGAGCAGTTCTTC,CASSLVVTGNNEQFF,TRBJ2-1,many,TRBV5-1,TRBD1
TGTGCCAGCAGTTTCTATCCGGGACAGGGGGCCTACGAGCAGTACTTC,CASSFYPGQGAYEQYF,TRBJ2-7,.,TRBV12-3/TRBV12-4,TRBD1
TGTGCCAGCAGCTTAGAAGCGGGAGTCTACAATGAGCAGTTCTTC,CASSLEAGVYNEQFF,TRBJ2-1,many,TRBV7-2,TRBD2
TGTGCCAGCAGTTTCCAGACAACGTCCTACGAGCAGTACTTC,CASSFQTTSYEQYF,TRBJ2-7,.,TRBV28,.
TGTGCCAGCAGCGTAGCCCCTGCCCTCGCCGGGGAGCTGTTTTTT,CASSVAPALAGELFF,TRBJ2-2,few,TRBV9,.